These 16 T cell receptor beta chains came from one sample sequenced in a study of T cells in Graves' hyperthyroidism and ophthalmopathy. Researchers took RNA transcripts and amplified the TCR beta CDR3 regions from them. The TCR CDR3 first-round RT-PCR relied on the HTBI primer set. MiXCR was run by TCRdb on the multiplex PCR reads, yielding one entry per CDR3 protein. Of 600,000 to 700,000 distinct CDR3 sequences listed, around 15% were seen once; the top ten hold 3.5% to 4.5%. What was sequenced was blood. The receptors originated from a woman aged 40 to 50 with Graves' ophthalmopathy.

This clonotype was observed at least ten times. This chain links TRBV30 with TRBJ1-5, with D possibly being TRBD1 (6 bases). Trimming took off 3 bases at V and 5 bases at J, with 17 bases between the two ends. This CDR3 spans 15 amino acids. CDR1 is GTSNPN, CDR2 SVGIG, per germline (reference sequence). In DNA form, the CDR3 reads TGTGCCTGGAGGTTGCAGGGGAGCGGATATCAGCCCCAGCATTTT. Protein sequence: CAWRLQGSGYQPQHF. Supplemented by reference TRBV30 and TRBJ1-5, the full variable domain reads SQTIHQWPATLVQPVGSPLSLECTVEGTSNPNLYWYRQAAGRGLQLLFYSVGIGQISSEVPQNLSASRPQDRQFILSSKKLLLSDSGFYLCAWRLQGSGYQPQHFGDGTRLSIL.

This clonotype has ten or more counts. This sequence joins TRBV12-3 or TRBV12-4 and TRBJ2-4, with 7 bases that match TRBD2. Trimming at V came to 4 bases and at J to 1 base, leaving 7 bases not matched to a gene. The CDR3 has 16 amino acids. CDR3 sequence reads: CASSWSGKEAKNIQYF. CDR3 DNA sequence: TGTGCCAGCAGTTGGAGCGGGAAGGAGGCCAAAAACATTCAGTACTTC.

The gene calls are TRBV6-5 and TRBJ2-1; 9 nucleotides align to TRBD2. The CDR3 covers 15 residues. The germline V gene has CDR1 MNHEY and CDR2 SVGAGI. V was clipped by 0 bases and J by 4 bases; unmatched bases: 1. The CDR3 sequence is CASSYSTSGYNEQFF. DNA for the CDR3: TGTGCCAGCAGTTACTCGACTAGCGGTTACAATGAGCAGTTCTTC.

The V gene is TRBV28, the J gene TRBJ2-5, with 7 bases matching TRBD2. Losses at the gene ends were 3 bases for V and 5 bases for J; bases not matched to a gene: 6. The length of the CDR3 is 14 residues. Germline assignment: CDR1 MDHEN and CDR2 SYDVKM. The CDR3 region is CASSFGGSLETQYF. The CDR3 DNA reads as TGTGCCAGCAGTTTCGGCGGGAGTCTCGAGACCCAGTACTTC. The whole variable domain, remainder taken from reference TRBV28 and TRBJ2-5, is DVKVTQSSRYLVKRTGEKVFLECVQDMDHENMFWYRQDPGLGLRLIYFSYDVKMKEKGDIPEGYSVSREKKERFSLILESASTNQTSMYLCASSFGGSLETQYFGPGTRLLVL.

This clonotype occurred many times. The chain carries TRBV6-1 and TRBJ2-7; D ambiguous. Per the germline V gene, CDR1 is MNHNS and CDR2 is SASEGT. V was shortened by 1 base and J by 2 bases, with 9 bases between the two germline ends. This CDR3 spans 14 amino acids. DNA of the CDR3: TGTGCCAGCAGTGAAGAAGTCAGGACCTACGAGCAGTACTTC. Translated, it gives CASSEEVRTYEQYF.

This clonotype was counted ten times or more. V is TRBV10-3 and J is TRBJ2-3, with D possibly called TRBD1 or TRBD2 (7 bases each). In germline, CDR1 is ENHRY, CDR2 SYGVKD. This CDR3 has 17 residues. Trimming removed 3 bases at V and 4 bases at J, with 20 bases between. CDR3 bases: TGTGCCATCAGTGATATGGGAGGGACAGACATTGCAGATACGCAGTATTTT. Translation: CAISDMGGTDIADTQYF.

The V gene is TRBV7-9, the J gene TRBJ1-1; a possible D gene is TRBD1 (6 bases). The V end lost 10 bases, the J end lost 1 base, and 13 bases lay between the germline ends. The CDR3 loop spans 13 amino acids. Germline V gene sequence: CDR1 SEHNR, CDR2 FQNEAQ (reference sequence). DNA for the CDR3: TGTGCCAATAAGAGGACAGAGAACACTGAAGCTTTCTTT. This sequence encodes CANKRTENTEAFF.

This clonotype was picked up many times. The genes are TRBV6-1 and TRBJ2-5; no firm D call. There are 13 residues in the CDR3. Germline V gene data show CDR1 as MNHNS and CDR2 as SASEGT. V was cut by 4 bases and J by 3 bases, with 9 bases left in between. The chain's CDR3 is CASSVTLKETQYF. The CDR3 nucleotides are TGTGCCAGCAGTGTAACACTTAAAGAGACCCAGTACTTC.

This clonotype was observed a few times. V is TRBV6-2 or TRBV6-3 and J is TRBJ2-3; TRBD2 agrees at 8 bases. The CDR3 runs to 15 residues. V gave up 2 bases and J gave up 2 bases; unmatched junction bases: 3. CDR1 MNHEY and CDR2 SVGEGT come from the germline V gene. The CDR3 DNA reads TGTGCCAGCAGTTACGACGGGAGGGACACAGATACGCAGTATTTT. As protein: CASSYDGRDTDTQYF.

This clonotype was detected many times. The chain recombines TRBV20-1 with TRBJ2-5; TRBD1 or TRBD2 may be the D gene (6 bases each). The germline V gene has CDR1 DFQATT and CDR2 SNEGSKA (reference sequence). The CDR3 runs 13 residues. Trimming removed 6 bases at V and 5 bases at J, with 16 bases between. The CDR3 here is CSAPDGGLETQYF. The CDR3 coding sequence is TGCAGTGCCCCAGACGGGGGCCTGGAGACCCAGTACTTC.

This clonotype was recorded at least ten times. The chain couples TRBV28 to TRBJ2-7; TRBD1 matches 7 bases. Trimming at V came to 5 bases and at J to 0 bases, leaving 13 bases not matched to a gene. This CDR3 contains 17 residues. Germline-derived CDR1 and CDR2 are MDHEN and SYDVKM. The CDR3 DNA sequence: TGTGCCAGCAGTCCCCTCCTGACAGGGACGAGCTCCTACGAGCAGTACTTC. Encoded protein: CASSPLLTGTSSYEQYF.

This clonotype was recorded at least ten times. The rearrangement joins TRBV7-2 to TRBJ2-7; a possible D gene is TRBD2 (6 bases). Trimming took 5 bases from V and 7 from J, leaving 12 bases between them. This CDR3 has 12 residues. Germline CDR1 is SGHTA and CDR2 is FQGNSA. The CDR3 is CASSGGLSEQYF. In DNA, the CDR3 is TGTGCCAGCAGCGGGGGACTGTCGGAGCAGTACTTC.

At least ten counts were recorded for this clonotype. The rearrangement links TRBV12-3 or TRBV12-4 to TRBJ1-1; D perhaps matches TRBD1 (5 bases). The CDR3 length is 14 residues. Trimming took off 3 bases at V and 3 bases at J, with 11 bases between the two ends. CDR3 nucleotide sequence: TGTGCCAGCAGTTTGGACACCTCGGACACTGAAGCTTTCTTT. Its translation is CASSLDTSDTEAFF.

This clonotype was seen repeatedly, ten times or more. The chain combines TRBV20-1 with TRBJ1-1; D ambiguous. The V and J ends lost 0 bases and 3 bases respectively, with 17 bases between them. This CDR3 is built from 16 residues. The germline gives CDR1 DFQATT, CDR2 SNEGSKA (reference sequence). CDR3: CSARDLGRRLDTEAFF. The CDR3 coding sequence is TGCAGTGCTAGAGATCTGGGGAGGAGGCTGGACACTGAAGCTTTCTTT.

This clonotype was counted many times. The rearrangement joins TRBV12-3 or TRBV12-4 to TRBJ2-5; 8 positions agree with TRBD2. V lost 8 bases and J lost 1; bases outside the gene matches: 3. This CDR3 spans 13 amino acids. CDR3 DNA: TGTGCCAGCGAAGCGGGGGCCCAAGAGACCCAGTACTTC. Encoded protein: CASEAGAQETQYF.

This clonotype was counted ten times or more. The CDR3 nucleotides are TGTGCCACCAGTGCCCAACTAGCTTCCGGGGAGCTGTTTTTT. This translates into CATSAQLASGELFF. The chain links TRBV24-1 to TRBJ2-2; maybe TRBD2 (6 bases). Trimming shortened V by 5 bases and J by 6 bases, and 12 bases separated the two germline ends. Germline V CDR1 and CDR2: KGHDR, SFDVKD. The CDR3 is made up of 14 amino acids.